One and the same sample provided the 30 T cell receptor beta chains below, sequenced in a study of blood T cell repertoires in COVID-19. The method was immunoSEQ multiplex PCR; TCRdb's version includes in-frame clones alone and lacks a portion of them. The table lists some 320,000 clones, 90% to 95% of them singletons. Sequencing was performed on PBMCs or T cells enriched from blood (not recorded which). Source of these receptors: a woman aged 30 to 39 who had been exposed to COVID-19.

This sequence joins TRBV14 and TRBJ2-7; D perhaps matches TRBD1 (6 bases). V shed 4 bases and J shed 3 bases, with 13 bases lying between them. The CDR3 has 14 residues. Germline V CDR1 and CDR2: SGHDN, FVKESK. CDR3 loop: CASSLKTGRYEQYF. CDR3 bases: TGTGCCAGCAGCCTTAAGACAGGCCGCTACGAGCAGTACTTC.

V gene TRBV5-6 combines with J gene TRBJ1-2, with TRBD1 matching over 11 bases. This CDR3 has 15 residues. Trimming removed 0 bases from V and 4 bases from J; junction bases left unmatched: 2. Germline V gene lookup returns CDR1 SGHDT and CDR2 YYEEEE. CDR3 residues: CASSLVGTGGYGYTF. The DNA of the CDR3 is TGTGCCAGCAGCTTGGTGGGGACAGGGGGCTATGGCTACACCTTC.

The chain employs TRBV5-1 and TRBJ1-1; the match to TRBD1 covers 12 bases. Germline V CDR1 and CDR2: SGHRS, YFSETQ. CDR3 length equals 15 residues. Trimming at V came to 4 bases and at J to 6 bases, leaving 7 bases not matched to a gene. The CDR3 region has the DNA TGCGCCAGCAGCCAAAGGGACAGGGGGCGGTCTGAAGCTTTCTTT. Protein: CASSQRDRGRSEAFF.

The chain employs TRBV5-8 and TRBJ1-5, with D possibly matching TRBD1 (6 bases). The CDR3 extends over 15 amino acids. Germline V CDR1 and CDR2: SGHTS, YDEGEE. The germline V and J ends were trimmed by 0 bases and 0 bases, with 7 bases remaining between them. DNA for the CDR3: TGTGCCAGCAGCTTGGAGGGGGTTAGCAATCAGCCCCAGCATTTT. Its translation is CASSLEGVSNQPQHF.

This rearrangement joins TRBV10-3 to TRBJ1-2; 9 positions match TRBD1. Germline lookup yields CDR1 ENHRY and CDR2 SYGVKD. V shed 10 bases and J 3 bases; nucleotides not matched to a gene: 6. CDR3 length: 13 amino acids. The DNA of the CDR3 is TGTGCCAGTACCAGGGACAGGGACTATGGCTACACCTTC. It translates to CASTRDRDYGYTF.

CDR3 region: CASRDRGAGELFF. The DNA of the CDR3 is TGTGCCAGCAGGGACAGGGGGGCCGGGGAGCTGTTTTTT. The genes are TRBV2 and TRBJ2-2; TRBD1 matches 10 bases. The CDR3 is 13 residues long. V gave up 6 bases and J gave up 6 bases; unmatched junction bases: 1. CDR1 and CDR2 (germline): SNHLY, FYNNEI.

The chain has TRBV21-1 and TRBJ1-2. TRBV21-1 is a known pseudogene. This CDR3 is 17 amino acids long. The CDR3 region is CASSKSGWAGARYGYTF. CDR3 in DNA: TGTGCCAGCAGCAAATCAGGTTGGGCGGGGGCCAGGTATGGCTACACCTTC.

The rearrangement uses TRBV20-1 and TRBJ1-1, with TRBD1 identical over 12 bases. J gave up 2 bases and V 6 bases, and 10 bases lay outside the gene matches. Looked up from germline, CDR1 is DFQATT and CDR2 is SNEGSKA (reference sequence). The CDR3 runs to 16 residues. The CDR3 DNA follows: TGCAGTGCCAGTTCCGGGACAGGGGGCCTAAACACTGAAGCTTTCTTT. This sequence encodes CSASSGTGGLNTEAFF.

The chain is built from TRBV11-2 and TRBJ1-1, with no clear D. The CDR3 runs to 15 residues. The V end was cut by 0 bases, the J end by 5 bases, with 13 bases between. Germline V gives CDR1 SGHAT, CDR2 FQNNGV. CDR3 DNA: TGTGCCAGCAGCTTAGACCCCTCTCGTGTAACTGAAGCTTTCTTT. It yields the protein CASSLDPSRVTEAFF.

The chain employs TRBV29-1 and TRBJ2-7, with a possible D match to TRBD2 (8 bases). V lost 7 bases and J lost 2, with 12 bases in between. CDR3 length equals 12 residues. Germline V lookup: CDR1 SQVTM, CDR2 ANQGSEA. CDR3 amino acids: CSAGGTAYEQYF. The CDR3 DNA sequence: TGCAGCGCGGGAGGGACAGCCTACGAGCAGTACTTC.

This chain joins TRBV6-4 and TRBJ2-1; TRBD2 aligns across 12 bases. This CDR3 is built from 16 residues. V shed 6 bases and J 0 bases; nucleotides not matched to a gene: 3. CDR1 and CDR2 from the germline V gene are MRHNA and SNTAGT. For the CDR3, the DNA is TGTGCCAGCAGCGAACTAGCGGGGGGCTCCTACAATGAGCAGTTCTTC. It encodes CASSELAGGSYNEQFF.

This sequence joins TRBV29-1 and TRBJ2-2; a possible D gene is TRBD1 (6 bases). V lost 4 bases and J lost 2, with 14 bases in between. The CDR3 spans 15 residues. Looked up from germline, CDR1 is SQVTM and CDR2 is ANQGSEA. CDR3 sequence (DNA): TGCAGCGTTGGGGGGACACGAGTCAACACCGGGGAGCTGTTTTTT. It specifies CSVGGTRVNTGELFF.

V is TRBV19 and J is TRBJ2-5; D is possibly TRBD1 (5 bases). The CDR3 length is 14 residues. CDR1 and CDR2 from the germline V gene are LNHDA and SQIVND (reference sequence). Trimming removed 2 bases at V and 7 bases at J, with 14 bases between. In DNA form, the CDR3 reads TGTGCCAGTAGTATATGGGGCAGCAAGAGGACCCAGTACTTC. Protein: CASSIWGSKRTQYF. The entire variable domain, with the rest obtained from reference TRBV19 and TRBJ2-5, is as follows: DGGITQSPKYLFRKEGQNVTLSCEQNLNHDAMYWYRQDPGQGLRLIYYSQIVNDFQKGDIAEGYSVSREKKESFPLTVTSAQKNPTAFYLCASSIWGSKRTQYFGPGTRLLVL.

V and J are TRBV2 and TRBJ1-5; no definite D call. CDR3 length: 14 residues. The V gene lost 4 bases and the J gene lost 0 bases, with 7 bases spanning the gap. CDR1 and CDR2 (germline): SNHLY, FYNNEI. Here the CDR3 DNA reads TGTGCCAGCAGTGTCGGGGTTAGCAATCAGCCCCAGCATTTT. Translation gives CASSVGVSNQPQHF.

This sequence joins TRBV11-2 and TRBJ1-3, with TRBD1 matching 9 bases. The CDR3 loop spans 15 amino acids. CDR1 and CDR2 (germline): SGHAT, FQNNGV. J lost 2 bases, V lost 3 bases, and 2 bases had no gene match. The CDR3 sequence is CASSFRQGAGNTIYF. The DNA for the CDR3 is TGTGCCAGCAGCTTTCGACAGGGGGCTGGAAACACCATATATTTT.

The chain recombines TRBV11-2 with TRBJ1-2; no clear D. The CDR3 totals 14 residues. From germline, CDR1 is SGHAT and CDR2 FQNNGV. The V end lost 4 bases, the J end lost 7 bases, and 16 bases lay between the germline ends. CDR3 residues: CASSSQLRGTGYTF. The CDR3 DNA is TGTGCCAGCAGCTCACAGCTGCGGGGAACTGGCTACACCTTC.

The rearrangement links TRBV3-1 (or the pseudogene TRBV3-2) to TRBJ2-3; D is ambiguous. V lost 2 bases, J lost 8 bases, and 23 bases lay in between. This CDR3 comprises 17 residues. CDR1 and CDR2 (germline): LGHDT, YNNKEL (reference sequence). CDR3 loop: CASSQNGGPARTPTQYF. The CDR3 region has the DNA TGTGCCAGCAGCCAAAACGGTGGTCCCGCCCGAACTCCTACGCAGTATTTT.

The chain recombines TRBV12-3 or TRBV12-4 with TRBJ2-5; 7 bases are shared with TRBD1. The CDR3 contains 13 residues. V shed 5 bases and J 4 bases; nucleotides not matched to a gene: 4. CDR3 amino acids: CASSETGLETQYF. CDR3 coding DNA: TGTGCCAGCAGTGAGACAGGGTTAGAGACCCAGTACTTC.

This clone has just one count. The J gene is TRBJ2-3, the V gene TRBV5-1; 7 bases agree with TRBD1. Germline-derived CDR1 and CDR2 are SGHRS and YFSETQ. This CDR3 contains 14 residues. V shed 7 bases, J shed 1 base, and the junction held 6 bases outside the gene matches. The CDR3 DNA reads as TGCGCCAGCGTACAGGGGATTGGCACAGATACGCAGTATTTT. Protein sequence: CASVQGIGTDTQYF.

The rearrangement uses TRBV24-1 and TRBJ2-3; 10 nucleotides align to TRBD1. Germline V lookup: CDR1 KGHDR, CDR2 SFDVKD. J lost 2 bases, V lost 2 bases, and 6 bases had no gene match. CDR3 length: 17 amino acids. CDR3 coding DNA: TGTGCCACCAGTGATTCCCCGGGACAGGGGCCCACAGATACGCAGTATTTT. Its translation: CATSDSPGQGPTDTQYF.

The rearrangement links TRBV10-3 to TRBJ2-1; D is perhaps TRBD2 (6 bases). Germline V lookup: CDR1 ENHRY, CDR2 SYGVKD. This CDR3 has 15 amino acids. V was clipped by 4 bases and J by 2 bases, with 12 bases between them. CDR3 in amino acids: CAISVGSGTYNEQFF. In DNA form, the CDR3 reads TGTGCCATCAGTGTGGGTAGCGGCACCTACAATGAGCAGTTCTTC.

This chain links TRBV11-2 with TRBJ1-1, with 7 bases aligning to TRBD1. Trimming removed 0 bases from V and 4 bases from J; junction bases left unmatched: 2. The CDR3 length is 14 residues. CDR1 and CDR2 (germline): SGHAT, FQNNGV. The DNA of the CDR3 is TGTGCCAGCAGCTTAGAAGCAGGGGGCACTGAAGCTTTCTTT. Its protein is CASSLEAGGTEAFF.

The chain has TRBV7-9 and TRBJ2-5; TRBD2 is a possible D gene (7 bases). Trimming removed 5 bases at V and 5 bases at J, with 15 bases between. CDR1 and CDR2 (germline): SEHNR, FQNEAQ (reference sequence). This CDR3 is 14 amino acids long. The CDR3 reads CASSLTGGSETQYF. The CDR3 DNA reads as TGTGCCAGCAGCCTAACGGGGGGCTCGGAGACCCAGTACTTC.

This chain's CDR3 is CASSPPRGAYEQYF. DNA for the CDR3: TGTGCCAGCTCGCCTCCCAGGGGGGCCTACGAGCAGTACTTC. The gene calls are TRBV18 and TRBJ2-7; D possibly corresponds to TRBD1 (7 bases). The germline gives CDR1 KGHSH, CDR2 LQKENI. The CDR3 spans 14 residues. Between the trimmed V and J ends, which lost 6 bases and 2 bases, there was a span of 14 bases.

The J gene is TRBJ2-7, the V gene TRBV18; D call uncertain. The germline V gene has CDR1 KGHSH and CDR2 LQKENI. V was pared by 4 bases and J by 1 base, with 5 bases between. This CDR3 spans 12 amino acids. The CDR3 DNA follows: TGTGCCAGCTCACAAACATCCTACGAGCAGTACTTC. Amino acid sequence: CASSQTSYEQYF.

This chain uses TRBV27 with TRBJ1-1; perhaps TRBD1 as D (5 bases). The length of the CDR3 is 15 residues. Germline CDR1 reads MNHEY; CDR2 reads SMNVEV (reference sequence). Trimming pared 3 bases from V and 8 bases from J, leaving 19 bases between. In nucleotides, the CDR3 is TGTGCCAGCAGTTTCGTAGGGGCTGCGGTTCACGAAGCTTTCTTT. Protein product: CASSFVGAAVHEAFF.

A few counts support this clone. This chain uses TRBV19 with TRBJ1-2, with 7 nucleotides matching TRBD1. Germline CDR1 LNHDA, CDR2 SQIVND (reference sequence). The CDR3 is 14 amino acids. The V segment lost 5 bases and the J segment 8 bases; nucleotides outside the gene matches: 11. DNA for the CDR3: TGTGCCAGTAGTCCACCGGGGACAGTGGGAGGCTACACCTTC. Its protein is CASSPPGTVGGYTF. Variable domain in full (rest from reference TRBV19 and TRBJ1-2): DGGITQSPKYLFRKEGQNVTLSCEQNLNHDAMYWYRQDPGQGLRLIYYSQIVNDFQKGDIAEGYSVSREKKESFPLTVTSAQKNPTAFYLCASSPPGTVGGYTFGSGTRLTVV.

The chain recombines TRBV7-7 with TRBJ2-7; 15 nucleotides line up with TRBD2. V shed 5 bases, J shed 6 bases, and the junction held 11 bases outside the gene matches. CDR1 is SSHAT, CDR2 FNYEAQ, per germline (reference sequence). CDR3 length equals 17 residues. In DNA form, the CDR3 reads TGTGCCAGCAGCCCTAGGGGACTAGCGGGGGGCCCCTCCGAGCAGTACTTC. Residues: CASSPRGLAGGPSEQYF.

The V and J genes are TRBV5-4 and TRBJ2-6; D is possibly TRBD2 (5 bases). Germline V lookup: CDR1 SGHNT, CDR2 YYREEE (reference sequence). The CDR3 is 17 residues long. Trimming removed 1 base at V and 2 bases at J, with 13 bases between. The CDR3 region is CASSLPSAGAGANVLTF. CDR3 DNA sequence: TGTGCCAGCAGCTTGCCTTCAGCCGGGGCTGGGGCCAACGTCCTGACTTTC.

The chain has TRBV4-3 and TRBJ2-3, with D possibly being TRBD2 (5 bases). Trimming pared 4 bases from V and 5 bases from J, leaving 16 bases between. Per the germline V gene, CDR1 is LGHNA and CDR2 is YSLEER. The CDR3 is made up of 15 amino acids. CDR3 amino acids: CASSRRLAREDTQYF. The CDR3 coding sequence is TGCGCCAGCAGCCGAAGACTGGCTCGGGAAGATACGCAGTATTTT.